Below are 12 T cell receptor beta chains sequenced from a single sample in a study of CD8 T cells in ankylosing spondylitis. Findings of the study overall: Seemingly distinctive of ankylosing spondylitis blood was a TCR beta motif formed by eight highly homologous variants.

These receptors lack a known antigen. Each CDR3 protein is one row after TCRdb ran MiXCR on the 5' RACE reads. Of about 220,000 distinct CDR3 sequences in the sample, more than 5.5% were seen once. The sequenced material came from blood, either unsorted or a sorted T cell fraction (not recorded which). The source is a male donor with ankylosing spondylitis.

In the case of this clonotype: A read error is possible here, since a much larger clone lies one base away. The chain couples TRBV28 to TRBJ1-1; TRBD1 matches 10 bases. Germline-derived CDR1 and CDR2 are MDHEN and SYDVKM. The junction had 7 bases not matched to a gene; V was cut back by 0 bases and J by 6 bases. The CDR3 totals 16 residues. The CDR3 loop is CASSLWGQGRGSEAFF. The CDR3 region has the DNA TGTGCCAGCAGTTTATGGGGACAGGGGAGAGGATCTGAAGCTTTCTTT.

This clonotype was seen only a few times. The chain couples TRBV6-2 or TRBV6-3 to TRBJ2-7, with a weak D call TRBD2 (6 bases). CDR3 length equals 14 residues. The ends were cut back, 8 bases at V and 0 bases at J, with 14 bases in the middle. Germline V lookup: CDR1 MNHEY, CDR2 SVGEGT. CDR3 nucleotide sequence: TGTGCCAGCGGGGGTCGGGGGATCTCCTACGAGCAGTACTTC. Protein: CASGGRGISYEQYF.

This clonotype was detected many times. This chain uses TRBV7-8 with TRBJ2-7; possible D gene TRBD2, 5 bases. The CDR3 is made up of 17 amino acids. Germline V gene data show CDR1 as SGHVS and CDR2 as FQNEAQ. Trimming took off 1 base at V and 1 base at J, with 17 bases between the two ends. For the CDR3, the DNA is TGTGCCAGCAGCTTAGTATCCCGTCCCCGGGGATCCTACGAGCAGTACTTC. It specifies CASSLVSRPRGSYEQYF.

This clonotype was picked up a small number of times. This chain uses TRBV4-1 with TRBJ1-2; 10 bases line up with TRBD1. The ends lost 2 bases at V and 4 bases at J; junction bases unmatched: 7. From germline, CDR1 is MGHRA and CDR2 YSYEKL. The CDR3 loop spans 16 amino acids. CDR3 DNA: TGCGCCAGCAGCCAAACCTGGACAGGGGGGACCTATGGCTACACCTTC. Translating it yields CASSQTWTGGTYGYTF.

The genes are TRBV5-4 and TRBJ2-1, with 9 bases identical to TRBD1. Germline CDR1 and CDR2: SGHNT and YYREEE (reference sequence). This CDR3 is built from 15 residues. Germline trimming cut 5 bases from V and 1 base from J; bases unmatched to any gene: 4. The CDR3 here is CASRSGTGSYNEQFF. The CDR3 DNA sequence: TGTGCCAGCAGATCCGGGACAGGGTCCTACAATGAGCAGTTCTTC.

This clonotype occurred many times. This CDR3 is CASSLVSSRAQYF. The CDR3 DNA follows: TGTGCCAGCAGCTTAGTTTCCAGCCGGGCGCAGTATTTT. The J gene is TRBJ2-3, the V gene TRBV7-9; D remains ambiguous. The germline gives CDR1 SEHNR, CDR2 FQNEAQ (reference sequence). V was clipped by 1 base and J by 10 bases, with 12 bases between them. CDR3 length: 13 residues.

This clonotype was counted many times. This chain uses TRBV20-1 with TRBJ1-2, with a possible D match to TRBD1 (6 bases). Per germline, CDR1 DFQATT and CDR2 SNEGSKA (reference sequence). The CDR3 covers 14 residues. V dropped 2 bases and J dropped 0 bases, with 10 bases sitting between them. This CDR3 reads CSARRTETNYGYTF. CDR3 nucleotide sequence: TGCAGTGCTAGACGGACAGAGACTAACTATGGCTACACCTTC.

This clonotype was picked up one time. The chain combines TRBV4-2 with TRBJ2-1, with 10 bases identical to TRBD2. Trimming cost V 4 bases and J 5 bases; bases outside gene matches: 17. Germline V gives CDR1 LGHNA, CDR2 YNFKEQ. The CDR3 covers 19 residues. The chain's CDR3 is CASSLQESGGALGNNEQFF. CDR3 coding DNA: TGTGCCAGCAGCCTCCAAGAAAGCGGGGGGGCCTTAGGTAACAATGAGCAGTTCTTC.

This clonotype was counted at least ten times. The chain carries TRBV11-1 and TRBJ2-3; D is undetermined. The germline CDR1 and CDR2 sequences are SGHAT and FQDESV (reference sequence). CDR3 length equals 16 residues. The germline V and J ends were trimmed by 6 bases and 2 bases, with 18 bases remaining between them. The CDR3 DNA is TGTGCCAGCAGTCCGATTATTGGGCCCATCACAGATACGCAGTATTTT. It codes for CASSPIIGPITDTQYF.

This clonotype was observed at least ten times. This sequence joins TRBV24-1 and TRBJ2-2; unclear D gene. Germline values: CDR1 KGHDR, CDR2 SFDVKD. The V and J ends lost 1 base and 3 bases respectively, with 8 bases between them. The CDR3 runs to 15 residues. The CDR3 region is CATSDFGVHTGELFF. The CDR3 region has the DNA TGTGCCACCAGTGATTTTGGGGTTCACACCGGGGAGCTGTTTTTT.

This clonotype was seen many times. CDR3 amino acids: CASSLIEGVETQYF. The CDR3 bases are TGTGCCAGCAGTTTAATTGAGGGAGTAGAGACCCAGTACTTC. The genes are TRBV28 and TRBJ2-5, with a weak D call TRBD2 (5 bases). The CDR3 length is 14 residues. Trimming left V 2 bases short and J 4 bases short, with 11 bases between. In germline, CDR1 is MDHEN, CDR2 SYDVKM.

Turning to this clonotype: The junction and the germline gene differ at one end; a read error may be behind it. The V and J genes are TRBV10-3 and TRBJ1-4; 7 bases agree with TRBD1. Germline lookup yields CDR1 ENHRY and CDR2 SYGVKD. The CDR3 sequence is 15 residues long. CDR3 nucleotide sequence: TGTGCCATCAGTGACCCAAGGACAGGAGCTGAAGAACTGTTTTTT. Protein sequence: CAISDPRTGAEELFF.